What follows are 22 T cell receptor beta chains derived from one specimen sequenced in a study of T-cell reconstitution after alpha-beta-depleted transplantation in children. It was with unique molecular identifiers that the TCRbeta library was prepared. A single record per CDR3 protein comes from TCRdb applying MiXCR to the PCR reads. The sample has nearly 400,000 distinct CDR3 sequences, around 21% seen once. Sequences were derived from PBMCs from the stem cell graft donor, sampled from the stem cell graft. The receptors shown here come from a human donor who donated a stem cell graft to a child with acute myeloid leukemia.

This clonotype was picked up a small number of times. The genes are TRBV7-9 and TRBJ2-2, with 9 nucleotides matching TRBD2. The V gene end was trimmed by 8 bases and the J gene end by 6 bases; junction bases not matched to a gene: 7. The CDR3 has 14 residues. The germline CDR1 and CDR2 sequences are SEHNR and FQNEAQ (reference sequence). The CDR3 is CASRPTSGSGELFF. The DNA of the CDR3 is TGTGCCAGCCGACCGACTAGCGGATCCGGGGAGCTGTTTTTT.

This clonotype turned up a few times. The chain combines TRBV29-1 with TRBJ2-6; TRBD1 might be the D (6 bases). Germline V lookup: CDR1 SQVTM, CDR2 ANQGSEA. V dropped 6 bases and J dropped 0 bases, with 12 bases sitting between them. The CDR3 is 15 residues long. CDR3 bases: TGCAGCGTCTATGGACAGATCTCTGGGGCCAACGTCCTGACTTTC. It specifies CSVYGQISGANVLTF.

This clonotype was seen many times. The chain carries TRBV4-3 and TRBJ1-1; tentative D call: TRBD1 (6 bases). The germline V gene encodes CDR1 LGHNA and CDR2 YSLEER. This CDR3 region has 13 residues. V lost 4 bases, J lost 4 bases, and 10 bases lay in between. The chain's CDR3 is CASSLKTGTEAFF. CDR3 sequence (DNA): TGCGCCAGCAGCCTCAAGACAGGCACTGAAGCTTTCTTT.

The chain combines TRBV4-1 with TRBJ2-3; 7 bases agree with TRBD2. The CDR3 has 15 residues. Germline CDR1 is MGHRA and CDR2 is YSYEKL. V shed 0 bases and J 8 bases; nucleotides not matched to a gene: 8. This CDR3 is CASSQERASGPTQYF. CDR3 nucleotides: TGCGCCAGCAGCCAAGAGAGGGCTAGCGGTCCTACGCAGTATTTT.

The chain employs TRBV2 and TRBJ2-3; 9 bases line up with TRBD2. This CDR3 contains 15 residues. The germline V gene has CDR1 SNHLY and CDR2 FYNNEI. Trimming cost V 6 bases and J 1 base; bases outside gene matches: 5. Written as DNA, the CDR3 is TGTGCCAGCAGGCGGGAGGGAGGTGGCACAGATACGCAGTATTTT. It specifies CASRREGGGTDTQYF.

V and J are TRBV5-1 and TRBJ1-1, with D unclear. The CDR3 is made up of 13 amino acids. The V end lost 2 bases, the J end lost 8 bases, and 13 bases lay between the germline ends. Looked up from germline, CDR1 is SGHRS and CDR2 is YFSETQ. CDR3 DNA: TGCGCCAGCAGCTTAGGGCCATCTGCCGAAGCTTTCTTT. It specifies CASSLGPSAEAFF.

This clonotype has a count of ten or more. V and J are TRBV30 and TRBJ2-3, with 8 bases matching TRBD2. V shed 0 bases and J 7 bases; nucleotides not matched to a gene: 6. The CDR3 covers 14 residues. Germline V gene data show CDR1 as GTSNPN and CDR2 as SVGIG (reference sequence). The CDR3 nucleotides read TGTGCCTGGAGTGTACAACGGGGGGGGAATACGCAGTATTTT. This translates into CAWSVQRGGNTQYF.

This clonotype was seen at least ten times. The chain joins TRBV29-1 to TRBJ2-2, with TRBD1 matching 9 bases. V was pared by 4 bases and J by 5 bases, with 5 bases of the junction left unmatched. Germline V gene data show CDR1 as SQVTM and CDR2 as ANQGSEA. CDR3 length: 14 residues. CDR3 amino acids: CSVGQGGSTGELFF. DNA for the CDR3: TGCAGCGTTGGACAGGGGGGATCAACCGGGGAGCTGTTTTTT.

This clonotype was picked up many times. The genes are TRBV29-1 and TRBJ2-7, with a weak D call TRBD2 (7 bases). The CDR3 loop spans 12 amino acids. Germline V gives CDR1 SQVTM, CDR2 ANQGSEA. The CDR3 region is CGPFRGGYEQYF. The CDR3 DNA reads as TGCGGACCGTTCAGGGGAGGGTACGAGCAGTACTTC.

This clonotype showed up just a few times. V and J are TRBV20-1 and TRBJ1-5; a possible D gene is TRBD1 (5 bases). Trimming removed 4 bases at V and 3 bases at J, with 10 bases between. The CDR3 sequence is 13 residues long. Germline-derived CDR1 and CDR2 are DFQATT and SNEGSKA (reference sequence). CDR3 amino acids: CSAIKGPNQPQHF. The CDR3 coding sequence is TGCAGTGCTATAAAGGGACCCAATCAGCCCCAGCATTTT.

This clonotype was detected ten times or more. The chain couples TRBV7-3 to TRBJ2-7; unclear D gene. The germline V gene encodes CDR1 SGHTA and CDR2 FQGTGA. The CDR3 extends over 14 amino acids. The V and J ends lost 5 bases and 5 bases respectively, with 16 bases between them. Here the CDR3 reads CASSVDANSDEQYF. In DNA form, the CDR3 reads TGTGCCAGCAGCGTGGACGCAAATTCGGACGAGCAGTACTTC.

The rearrangement uses TRBV12-3 or TRBV12-4 and TRBJ2-5, with 9 bases matching TRBD1. The CDR3 consists of 17 residues. J lost 5 bases, V lost 6 bases, and 16 bases had no gene match. The CDR3: CASRGGTGKLFTETQYF. DNA for the CDR3: TGTGCCAGCAGGGGTGGGACAGGGAAGTTATTTACGGAGACCCAGTACTTC.

Details on this clonotype: A junction end diverges from the germline sequence, so it may reflect a read error. This chain links TRBV9 with TRBJ2-2, with no clear D. CDR1 and CDR2 (germline): SGDLS, YYNGEE. The CDR3 consists of 16 residues. CDR3 DNA sequence: TGTGCCAGCAGCGTAGACCCGATAACGAACGCCGGGGAGCTGTTTTTT. Its protein is CASSVDPITNAGELFF. The whole variable domain, remainder taken from reference TRBV9 and TRBJ2-2, is DSGVTQTPKHLITATGQRVTLRCSPRSGDLSVYWYQQSLDQGLQFLIQYYNGEERAKGNILERFSAQQFPDLHSELNLSSLELGDSALYFCASSVDPITNAGELFFGEGSRLTVL.

This chain links TRBV5-1 with TRBJ2-1; no clear D. V gave up 1 base and J gave up 7 bases, with 6 bases separating them. CDR3 length: 12 residues. The germline CDR1 and CDR2 sequences are SGHRS and YFSETQ. CDR3 region: CASSLTINEQFF. The CDR3 DNA reads TGCGCCAGCAGCTTGACAATTAATGAGCAGTTCTTC.

CDR3 residues: CASSQDRGLRGPYEQYF. The CDR3 nucleotides are TGTGCCAGCAGCCAAGATAGGGGACTTCGCGGCCCGTACGAGCAGTACTTC. The chain uses TRBV3-1 and TRBJ2-7; tentative D call: TRBD2 (6 bases). The CDR3 sequence is 17 residues long. The V gene lost 0 bases and the J gene lost 4 bases, with 19 bases spanning the gap. Looked up from germline, CDR1 is LGHDT and CDR2 is YNNKEL (reference sequence).

V usage is TRBV25-1 and J usage is TRBJ2-6; TRBD2 agrees at 7 bases. J was trimmed by 6 bases and V by 8 bases; bases with no gene match: 16. Germline V CDR1 and CDR2: MGHDK, SYGVNS. This CDR3 comprises 17 residues. The CDR3 nucleotides read TGTGCCAGCGGGGAGGTGTTTGGGGGGGGGTTGGCCAACGTCCTGACTTTC. Its translation: CASGEVFGGGLANVLTF.

This clonotype was observed a handful of times. The chain recombines TRBV10-3 with TRBJ2-1; the D gene is possibly TRBD2 (5 bases). CDR3 length: 13 residues. The V gene lost 6 bases and the J gene lost 5 bases, with 11 bases spanning the gap. Germline assignment: CDR1 ENHRY and CDR2 SYGVKD. The DNA for the CDR3 is TGTGCCATCAGGATGGAGGTTAACAATGAGCAGTTCTTC. This sequence encodes CAIRMEVNNEQFF.

This chain links TRBV20-1 with TRBJ1-5; TRBD1 might be the D (5 bases). The germline V gene encodes CDR1 DFQATT and CDR2 SNEGSKA (reference sequence). Trimming removed 3 bases from V and 3 bases from J, with 12 bases in between. CDR3 length: 14 amino acids. The CDR3 protein is CSARRGRNNQPQHF. The CDR3 region has the DNA TGCAGTGCTAGGAGGGGACGGAACAATCAGCCCCAGCATTTT.

This rearrangement joins TRBV21-1 to TRBJ2-3; TRBD2 is the table's D call and was not checked against the DNA. TRBV21-1 is given as a pseudogene. This CDR3 has 17 residues. The CDR3 sequence: CASSKEGTSGSTDTQYF. DNA of the CDR3: TGTGCCAGCAGCAAAGAGGGGACTAGCGGGAGCACAGATACGCAGTATTTT.

This clonotype turned up a few times. The chain has TRBV4-2 and TRBJ2-2; no firm D call. The CDR3 length is 15 residues. V lost 5 bases to trimming and J lost 1 base, with 11 bases between them. CDR1 is LGHNA, CDR2 YNFKEQ, per germline. Here the CDR3 reads CASSRATKNTGELFF. The DNA for the CDR3 is TGTGCCAGCAGCAGGGCTACCAAGAACACCGGGGAGCTGTTTTTT.

There are many counts of this clonotype. This chain connects TRBV29-1 to TRBJ2-7, with TRBD1 as a possible D gene (6 bases). Germline V gene sequence: CDR1 SQVTM, CDR2 ANQGSEA. This CDR3 spans 12 amino acids. V lost 1 base and J lost 3, with 7 bases in between. The CDR3 loop is CSVEGDIYEQYF. The DNA for the CDR3 is TGCAGCGTTGAAGGGGACATCTACGAGCAGTACTTC.

In its sample, this clonotype was seen a few times. This chain links TRBV24-1 with TRBJ2-7, with D maybe TRBD2 (6 bases). The germline gives CDR1 KGHDR, CDR2 SFDVKD. The ends were cut back, 3 bases at V and 6 bases at J, with 8 bases in the middle. The CDR3 runs 12 residues. The CDR3 loop reads CATSDQAGEQYF. CDR3 bases: TGTGCCACCAGTGATCAAGCGGGCGAGCAGTACTTC.